Listed below are T cell receptor beta chains from one sample, sequenced in a study of control samples from healthy donors and cancer patients. This table comes from immunoSEQ multiplex PCR, and its TCRdb copy is limited to in-frame clones, with some not included. This sample has fewer than 150,000 clones, with 90% to 95% found just once. Specimen: blood. The source of these receptors is a woman under 30 in good health. The CDR3 runs from the conserved cysteine through the conserved F or W. Fields, in order: CDR3 length, J gene, V gene, D gene, clone size, CDR3 protein. The D gene is left open where the match is weak. Size is stated for part of the rows, as once, few or many counts, or as a class when the clone is expanded.

>12|TRBJ2-3|TRBV30|-|-
CAWRAGRGTQYF
>18|TRBJ2-7|TRBV4-1|TRBD1|few
CASSQESGQGAYPYEQYF
>13|TRBJ2-3|TRBV2|-|-
CASRGTGPDTQYF
>13|TRBJ2-7|TRBV4-1|-|-
CASSQVLAYEQYF
>13|TRBJ2-7|TRBV6-5|-|-
CASSPSEGYEQYF
>14|TRBJ1-3|TRBV5-1|TRBD1|few
CASSLGTDGNTIYF
>17|TRBJ2-2|TRBV7-3|TRBD2|-
CASSLGAGGSSTGELFF
>14|TRBJ2-2|TRBV10-3|-|-
CAIHPGDGTGELFF
>14|TRBJ1-4|TRBV5-1|-|-
CASSLQGINEKLFF
>13|TRBJ2-7|TRBV2|TRBD1|-
CASKGTASYEQYF
>16|TRBJ2-7|TRBV7-2|TRBD2|once
CASTKLAGGPPNEQYF
>19|TRBJ1-6|TRBV3-1/TRBV3-2|-|-
CASSQARRRDQFYNSPLHF
>14|TRBJ2-1|TRBV7-3|-|-
CASSLTLALNEQFF
>12|TRBJ1-2|TRBV19|-|once
CASSRGAGGYTF
>10|TRBJ2-5|TRBV20-1|-|-
CSGGQETQYF
>16|TRBJ1-6|TRBV27|-|once
CASSPRTGASITPLHF
>21|TRBJ2-7|TRBV24-1|TRBD1|-
CATSDRPPRTGRYKRTHEQYF
>15|TRBJ2-3|TRBV18|TRBD1|-
CASSAGTGALDTQYF
>20|TRBJ2-1|TRBV4-3|TRBD2|-
CASSQFRDYVNPSSYNEQFF
>16|TRBJ2-1|TRBV12-5|-|-
CASGLVLGGGPHEQFF
>16|TRBJ2-2|TRBV5-1|-|few
CASSLNSLANTGELFF
>14|TRBJ2-5|TRBV7-2|TRBD1|-
CASSFLGGTETQYF
>19|TRBJ1-3|TRBV2|-|-
CASSEAFVQSRFSGNTIYF
>15|TRBJ2-5|TRBV19|TRBD2|-
CASSDSGLAGETQYF
>16|TRBJ2-2|TRBV19|TRBD2|-
CASSITSGRSPGELFF
>16|TRBJ1-1|TRBV19|TRBD1|-
CASSTRDRGLDTEAFF
>15|TRBJ2-5|TRBV7-2|TRBD2|-
CASSPQGTSQETQYF
>15|TRBJ1-2|TRBV28|-|-
CASSPRTLLADGYTF
>14|TRBJ1-2|TRBV27|-|-
CASSPLNSLYGYTF
>15|TRBJ2-5|TRBV4-2|-|-
CASSQWQGRGETQYF
>20|TRBJ2-2|TRBV19|TRBD1|-
CASSIFRGDRVPGDTGELFF
>15|TRBJ2-7|TRBV5-6|TRBD1|-
CASSFRDRGSYEQYF
>18|TRBJ2-2|TRBV10-3|TRBD1|-
CAIRTRDRGLSGTGELFF
>13|TRBJ2-1|TRBV19|TRBD1|-
CASSKGQGLEQFF
>12|TRBJ1-1|TRBV6-2/TRBV6-3|-|once
CASSSLVGRAFF
>15|TRBJ2-7|TRBV28|TRBD1|-
CASTPGGTGAYEQYF
>14|TRBJ2-3|TRBV18|-|-
CASSRRKLTDTQYF
>16|TRBJ1-6|TRBV28|TRBD1|-
CASSDDLRDRASPLHF
>15|TRBJ2-3|TRBV9|TRBD1|-
CASSVSTGKTDTQYF
>12|TRBJ1-1|TRBV7-4|TRBD1|-
CASSLARGEAFF
>16|TRBJ1-2|TRBV28|TRBD1|-
CASSLSPHRGPLGYTF
>15|TRBJ1-1|TRBV11-2|TRBD1|-
CASSLDRAYNTEAFF
>15|TRBJ1-1|TRBV2|-|-
CASSSNKGQGGEAFF